This TCR beta chain comes out of a study of T cell changes during pregnancy in multiple sclerosis. With V trimmed by 4 bases and J by 4 bases, 11 bases remained unmatched. Germline CDR1 SGHRS, CDR2 YFSETQ. The CDR3 is 15 amino acids. This table comes from immunoSEQ multiplex PCR, and its TCRdb copy is limited to in-frame clones, with some not included. The sample lists about 70,000 clones, around nine tenths seen once, with roughly 1.2% in the top ten. The chain recombines TRBV5-1 with TRBJ2-7, with 7 bases lining up with TRBD2. The specimen was peripheral blood, collected in the third trimester of pregnancy. The source of this sequence is a female donor with multiple sclerosis, enrolled in a pregnancy study. The CDR3 protein is CASSEAGQGGYEQYF. The CDR3 DNA reads as TGCGCCAGCAGCGAAGCCGGGCAGGGAGGGTACGAGCAGTACTTC.